Presented here are 6 T cell receptor beta chains from one specimen sequenced in a study of CD8+ T cells in alopecia areata. Sequencing relied on a cDNA template that was reverse transcribed from extracted RNA. The protocol was immunoSEQ multiplex PCR, while the TCRdb copy is restricted to in-frame clones and leaves out a portion. The sample includes about 130,000 clones, 58% of them seen just once. Sequencing used CD4+ T cells sorted from blood, obtained at week 0. Every receptor here comes from a human donor with alopecia areata.

This clone was counted only a few times. The chain carries TRBV14 and TRBJ2-1; D not certain. This CDR3 contains 13 residues. Trimming stripped 2 bases from V and 12 bases from J, with 14 bases between. Germline V lookup: CDR1 SGHDN, CDR2 FVKESK. Written as DNA, the CDR3 is TGTGCCAGCAGCCAATCTCGGCTGGGATGGCAGTTCTTC. This translates into CASSQSRLGWQFF.

The chain combines TRBV19 with TRBJ2-7; D is unclear. Trimming took 6 bases from V and 6 from J, leaving 15 bases between them. The CDR3 extends over 13 amino acids. Per the germline V gene, CDR1 is LNHDA and CDR2 is SQIVND (reference sequence). CDR3 nucleotide sequence: TGTGCCAGTAGCCCGACCACCTGGGGCGAGCAGTACTTC. Translation: CASSPTTWGEQYF.

The chain recombines TRBV6-1 with TRBJ1-1; unclear D gene. V gave up 2 bases and J gave up 11 bases, with 6 bases separating them. Germline CDR1 MNHNS, CDR2 SASEGT. CDR3 length: 10 residues. The CDR3 here is CASSEFFAFF. CDR3 DNA: TGTGCCAGCAGTGAATTCTTTGCTTTCTTT.

This chain joins TRBV5-1 and TRBJ2-3, with 9 bases aligning to TRBD1. Germline V gene lookup returns CDR1 SGHRS and CDR2 YFSETQ. V was clipped by 4 bases and J by 2 bases; unmatched bases: 14. This CDR3 has 18 amino acids. The CDR3 DNA reads as TGCGCCAGCAGCCTACAAGGGACAGGGAGTAGTATCACAGATACGCAGTATTTT. Amino acid sequence: CASSLQGTGSSITDTQYF.

This rearrangement joins TRBV6-5 to TRBJ2-3; a weak D match, TRBD2 (5 bases). Germline assignment: CDR1 MNHEY and CDR2 SVGAGI. The CDR3 is made up of 14 amino acids. V lost 4 bases, J lost 2 bases, and 10 bases lay in between. CDR3 in DNA: TGTGCCAGCAGTTTGCGAGGGATCACAGATACGCAGTATTTT. This translates into CASSLRGITDTQYF.

This sequence joins TRBV10-3 and TRBJ2-3; D is perhaps TRBD1 (5 bases). Germline assignment: CDR1 ENHRY and CDR2 SYGVKD. Trimming left V 2 bases short and J 2 bases short, with 11 bases between. CDR3 size: 15 residues. This chain's CDR3 is CAISEDGGATDTQYF. CDR3 DNA: TGTGCCATCAGTGAGGACGGTGGGGCCACAGATACGCAGTATTTT.